This T cell receptor (beta chain) is from a study of blood T cell repertoires in COVID-19. Produced via immunoSEQ multiplex PCR; TCRdb's table is partial and in-frame only. This sample yields 150,000 to 200,000 clones, of which 82% are seen a single time; 7% belongs to the top ten. The germline V and J ends were trimmed by 2 bases and 4 bases, with 11 bases remaining between them. The CDR3 loop spans 15 amino acids. Germline assignment: CDR1 SNHLY and CDR2 FYNNEI. The TCR originated in a woman aged 40 to 50 with COVID-19, enrolled during active disease. This rearrangement joins TRBV2 to TRBJ2-2, with D maybe TRBD2 (6 bases). Input material: peripheral blood. CDR3 nucleotides: TGTGCCAGCAGTGAATGGAGGGTGGGCACCGGGGAGCTGTTTTTT. It is translated as CASSEWRVGTGELFF.